This TCR beta chain was identified during a study of blood T cell repertoires in COVID-19. Overall study: Acute and convalescent COVID-19 samples came from the United States, Italy and Spain. Sample material is recorded as cDNA or gDNA derived from T cells, B-cell-depleted T cells, or PBMCs.

The method was immunoSEQ multiplex PCR; TCRdb's version includes in-frame clones alone and lacks a portion of them. The sample contains 400,000 to 450,000 clones, approximately 90% of which appear only once. Enrollment of patients from Seattle took place during active infection, with longitudinal follow-up. The germline gives CDR1 SGHNT, CDR2 YYREEE (reference sequence). The CDR3 sequence is 12 residues long. Trimming left V 5 bases short and J 1 base short, with 6 bases between. The sequencing input was peripheral blood. The chain couples TRBV5-4 to TRBJ1-1; no definite D call. The TCR was taken from a man between 18 and 35 years old with COVID-19, enrolled during active disease. The CDR3 DNA reads TGTGCCAGCAGGCGGGCGAACACTGAAGCTTTCTTT. The encoded protein is CASRRANTEAFF.